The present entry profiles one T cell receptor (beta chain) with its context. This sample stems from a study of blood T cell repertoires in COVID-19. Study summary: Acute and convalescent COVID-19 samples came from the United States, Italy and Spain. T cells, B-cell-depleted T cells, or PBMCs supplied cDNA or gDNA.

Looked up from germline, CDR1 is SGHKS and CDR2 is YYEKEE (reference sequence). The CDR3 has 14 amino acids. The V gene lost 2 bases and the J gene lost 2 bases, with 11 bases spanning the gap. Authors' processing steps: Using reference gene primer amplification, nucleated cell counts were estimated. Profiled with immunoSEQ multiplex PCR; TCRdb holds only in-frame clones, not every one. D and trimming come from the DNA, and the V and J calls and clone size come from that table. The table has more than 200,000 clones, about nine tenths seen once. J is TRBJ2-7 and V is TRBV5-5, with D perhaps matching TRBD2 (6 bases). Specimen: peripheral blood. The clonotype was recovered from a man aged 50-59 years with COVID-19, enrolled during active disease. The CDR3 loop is CASSFGTLPYEQYF. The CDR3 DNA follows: TGTGCCAGCAGCTTTGGGACTCTCCCCTACGAGCAGTACTTC.